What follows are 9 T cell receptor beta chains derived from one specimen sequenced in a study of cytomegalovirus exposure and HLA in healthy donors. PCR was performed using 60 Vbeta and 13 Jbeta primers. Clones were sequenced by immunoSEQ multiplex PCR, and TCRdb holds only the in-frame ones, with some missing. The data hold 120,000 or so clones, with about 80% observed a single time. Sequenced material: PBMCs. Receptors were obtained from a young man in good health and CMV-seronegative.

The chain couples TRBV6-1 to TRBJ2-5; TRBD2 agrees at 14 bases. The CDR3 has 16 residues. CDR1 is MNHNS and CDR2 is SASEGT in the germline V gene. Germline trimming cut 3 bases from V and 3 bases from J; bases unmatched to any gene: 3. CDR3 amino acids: CASSEGGLAGEETQYF. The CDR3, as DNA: TGTGCCAGCAGTGAGGGGGGACTAGCGGGAGAAGAGACCCAGTACTTC.

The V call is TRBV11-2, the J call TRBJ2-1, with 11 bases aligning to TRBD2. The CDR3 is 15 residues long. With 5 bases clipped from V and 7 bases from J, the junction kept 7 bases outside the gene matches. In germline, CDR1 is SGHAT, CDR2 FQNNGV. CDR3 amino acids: CASSITSGRGNEQFF. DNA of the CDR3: TGTGCCAGCAGCATAACTAGCGGGAGAGGTAATGAGCAGTTCTTC.

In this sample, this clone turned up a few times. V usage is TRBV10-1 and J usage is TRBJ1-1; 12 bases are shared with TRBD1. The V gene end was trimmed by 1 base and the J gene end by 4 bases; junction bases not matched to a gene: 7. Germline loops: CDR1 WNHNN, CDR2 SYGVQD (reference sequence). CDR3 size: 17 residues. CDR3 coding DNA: TGCGCCAGCAGTGAGTTTGGGACAGGGGGCCTCGGCACTGAAGCTTTCTTT. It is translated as CASSEFGTGGLGTEAFF.

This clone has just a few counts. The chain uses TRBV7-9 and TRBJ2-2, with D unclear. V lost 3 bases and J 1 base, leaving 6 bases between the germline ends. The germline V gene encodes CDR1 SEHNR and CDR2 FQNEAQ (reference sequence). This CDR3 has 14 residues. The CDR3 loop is CASSFSGNTGELFF. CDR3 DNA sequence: TGTGCCAGCAGCTTCTCAGGGAACACCGGGGAGCTGTTTTTT.

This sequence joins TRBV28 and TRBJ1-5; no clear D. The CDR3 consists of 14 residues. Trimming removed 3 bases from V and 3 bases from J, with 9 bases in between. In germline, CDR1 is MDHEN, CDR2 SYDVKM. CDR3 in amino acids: CASSFRLPNQPQHF. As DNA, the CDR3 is TGTGCCAGCAGTTTCCGGTTGCCCAATCAGCCCCAGCATTTT.

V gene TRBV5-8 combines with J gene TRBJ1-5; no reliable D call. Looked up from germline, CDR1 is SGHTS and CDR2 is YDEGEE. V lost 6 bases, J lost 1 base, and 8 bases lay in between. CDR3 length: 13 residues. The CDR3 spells CASTGRSNQPQHF. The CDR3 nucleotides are TGTGCCAGCACGGGTAGGAGCAATCAGCCCCAGCATTTT.

The CDR3 bases are TGTGCCAGCAGCTCCGGGGTCTTGAGCACAGATACGCAGTATTTT. Translation gives CASSSGVLSTDTQYF. The genes are TRBV28 and TRBJ2-3; D might be TRBD2 (5 bases). Trimming took 6 bases from V and 0 from J, leaving 13 bases between them. Germline CDR1 and CDR2: MDHEN and SYDVKM. The length of the CDR3 is 15 residues.

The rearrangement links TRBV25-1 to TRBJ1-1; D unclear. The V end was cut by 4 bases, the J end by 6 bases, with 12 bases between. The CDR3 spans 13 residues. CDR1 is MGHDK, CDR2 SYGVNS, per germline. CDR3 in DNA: TGTGCCAGCAGTGGTAAACTCGCCCCTGAAGCTTTCTTT. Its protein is CASSGKLAPEAFF.

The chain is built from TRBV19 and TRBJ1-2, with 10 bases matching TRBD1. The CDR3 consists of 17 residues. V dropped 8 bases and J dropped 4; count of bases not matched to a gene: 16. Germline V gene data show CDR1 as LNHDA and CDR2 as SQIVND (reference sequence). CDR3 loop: CASQPSRSGTGVYGYTF. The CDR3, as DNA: TGTGCCAGTCAACCGTCGCGGTCCGGGACAGGGGTCTATGGCTACACCTTC. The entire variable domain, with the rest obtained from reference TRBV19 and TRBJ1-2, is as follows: DGGITQSPKYLFRKEGQNVTLSCEQNLNHDAMYWYRQDPGQGLRLIYYSQIVNDFQKGDIAEGYSVSREKKESFPLTVTSAQKNPTAFYLCASQPSRSGTGVYGYTFGSGTRLTVV.